This TCR beta chain was sequenced during a study of blood T cell repertoires in COVID-19. In the study overall: Nucleic acid was either cDNA or gDNA, and it came from T cells, B-cell-depleted T cells, or PBMCs.

Clones were read by immunoSEQ multiplex PCR, and TCRdb kept only the in-frame ones, dropping some. The sample includes over 250,000 clones, about 88% of them seen just once. This clone was found once. V lost 5 bases, J lost 4 bases, and 5 bases stayed unmatched. The germline CDR1 and CDR2 sequences are PRHDT and FYEKMQ (reference sequence). This CDR3 has 15 amino acids. Sequenced: PBMCs or T cells enriched from blood (not recorded which). This clonotype was obtained from a woman aged 55 to 70 in a cohort exposed to, infected with or recovered from COVID-19 (not recorded which). This chain joins TRBV13 and TRBJ1-4; 9 bases fit TRBD1. CDR3 residues: CASSTLDRGNEKLFF. DNA of the CDR3: TGTGCCAGCAGCACCCTGGACAGGGGTAATGAAAAACTGTTTTTT.